This T cell receptor (beta chain) originates from a study of spatial heterogeneity in lung cancer. In the study overall: Sequences of the beta chain were consistently detected in greater numbers than alpha-chain sequences. An average of more than ten raw reads was observed per unique TCR and UMI combination.

This clonotype was seen ten or more times. Antigen: not known. Findings and caveats of the study: Alpha chains reached an estimated coverage of approximately 6.6% of tumor T cells, and beta chains roughly 14%. One measure, the expanded intratumoral alpha and beta TCR count, tracked tumor mutation counts.

TCRdb re-analysed the 5' RACE reads in MiXCR, keeping a single row per CDR3 protein. The table includes some 96,000 distinct CDR3 sequences, 4% to 4.5% detected once. Documented time point: sample taken at primary tumor resection. Researchers sequenced whole RNA taken from tumor, nontumor lung or frozen PBMC without sorting. This CDR3 has 13 amino acids. Germline CDR1 SQVTM, CDR2 ANQGSEA. V dropped 3 bases and J dropped 5 bases, with 11 bases sitting between them. The material sequenced was lung tumor tissue, taken at surgery. The TCR sequence derives from a male donor with early-stage non-small cell lung cancer. The rearrangement uses TRBV29-1 and TRBJ2-1; weak D call: TRBD2 (6 bases). CDR3 residues: CSVDRSGNNEQFF. The CDR3, as DNA: TGCAGCGTTGATCGTAGCGGTAACAATGAGCAGTTCTTC.